Below, 20 T cell receptor beta chains from the same sample are listed, as sequenced in a study of early T cells in non-severe SARS-CoV-2 infection. TCRdb called the 5' RACE reads again in MiXCR, with one record for every CDR3 protein. Here the sample spans roughly 34,000 distinct CDR3 sequences, approximately 6.9% being singletons. Sequenced material: whole blood, taken at baseline. Receptors originate from an adult who was a healthcare worker with PCR-confirmed SARS-CoV-2 infection or an uninfected control (not recorded which).

The chain recombines TRBV6-2 or TRBV6-3 with TRBJ1-1; D not resolved. This CDR3 region has 14 residues. Trimming stripped 0 bases from V and 0 bases from J, with 5 bases between. Per the germline V gene, CDR1 is MNHEY and CDR2 is SVGEGT. CDR3 residues: CASSYSPVNTEAFF. CDR3 DNA sequence: TGTGCCAGCAGTTACTCCCCAGTGAACACTGAAGCTTTCTTT.

This clonotype was detected many times. This chain links TRBV6-5 with TRBJ2-7; the D is unclear. V dropped 0 bases and J dropped 2 bases, with 11 bases sitting between them. The CDR3 contains 15 residues. From germline, CDR1 is MNHEY and CDR2 SVGAGI. The CDR3 DNA sequence: TGTGCCAGCAGTTACTCTTTGACCAAGCCCTACGAGCAGTACTTC. Its protein product is CASSYSLTKPYEQYF.

This clonotype has at least ten counts. This chain connects TRBV29-1 to TRBJ2-2; no reliable D call. The germline V gene encodes CDR1 SQVTM and CDR2 ANQGSEA. V was pared by 4 bases and J by 0 bases, with 6 bases between. CDR3 length equals 13 residues. Here the CDR3 reads CSVGRSNTGELFF. The CDR3 DNA reads TGCAGCGTTGGTCGGTCGAACACCGGGGAGCTGTTTTTT.

Sample share makes this clonotype medium-sized. V and J are TRBV24-1 and TRBJ2-1, with D perhaps TRBD1 or TRBD2 (5 bases each). Germline V gene sequence: CDR1 KGHDR, CDR2 SFDVKD. Trimming removed 7 bases at V and 4 bases at J, with 10 bases between. CDR3 length: 13 residues. CDR3 coding DNA: TGTGCCACCAGCGGGGACGGGTACAATGAGCAGTTCTTC. Translation: CATSGDGYNEQFF.

The chain has TRBV2 and TRBJ2-3, with D possibly being TRBD1 (5 bases). Trimming left V 3 bases short and J 1 base short, with 14 bases between. The germline V gene encodes CDR1 SNHLY and CDR2 FYNNEI. CDR3 length: 16 amino acids. This chain's CDR3 is CASSDSGAGGTDTQYF. CDR3 DNA: TGTGCCAGCAGTGATTCTGGGGCAGGTGGCACAGATACGCAGTATTTT. The full variable domain, its missing parts supplied by reference TRBV2 and TRBJ2-3, is EPEVTQTPSHQVTQMGQEVILRCVPISNHLYFYWYRQILGQKVEFLVSFYNNEISEKSEIFDDQFSVERPDGSNFTLKIRSTKLEDSAMYFCASSDSGAGGTDTQYFGPGTRLTVL.

With regard to this clonotype: The junction departs from germline at one end; a sequencing error may be responsible. The rearrangement uses TRBV5-6 and TRBJ2-7, with TRBD2 matching over 11 bases. This CDR3 is built from 16 residues. Germline CDR1 SGHDT, CDR2 YYEEEE. The CDR3 region is CASSTDTTSGIYEQYF. DNA of the CDR3: TGCGCCAGCAGCACAGACACGACTAGCGGGATCTACGAGCAGTACTTC.

This clonotype showed up just a few times. The chain joins TRBV10-3 to TRBJ2-1; 11 bases map to TRBD2. Germline V lookup: CDR1 ENHRY, CDR2 SYGVKD. The CDR3 length is 15 residues. The J segment lost 3 bases and the V segment lost 3 bases, leaving 1 base of the junction unmatched. The CDR3 nucleotides read TGTGCCATCAGTGATAGCGGGAGGGTCTACAATGAGCAGTTCTTC. Residues: CAISDSGRVYNEQFF.

This clonotype was found many times. The chain combines TRBV11-2 with TRBJ2-5, with D possibly matching TRBD1 (7 bases). Germline-derived CDR1 and CDR2 are SGHAT and FQNNGV. CDR3 length: 16 amino acids. V was shortened by 1 base and J by 0 bases, with 12 bases between the two germline ends. The CDR3 DNA reads TGTGCCAGCAGCTTAGGTCCAGGGGGGTACCAAGAGACCCAGTACTTC. Translation gives CASSLGPGGYQETQYF.

This clonotype was seen more than once but under ten times. This chain joins TRBV7-9 and TRBJ1-2; TRBD1 aligns across 9 bases. The CDR3 is 16 residues long. Germline V gene sequence: CDR1 SEHNR, CDR2 FQNEAQ (reference sequence). V dropped 2 bases and J dropped 4; count of bases not matched to a gene: 8. CDR3 nucleotide sequence: TGTGCCAGCAGCTTACCCGGACAGGGGAAGGGCTATGGCTACACCTTC. Translating it yields CASSLPGQGKGYGYTF.

This clonotype showed up many times. The chain has TRBV20-1 and TRBJ1-1; 7 nucleotides line up with TRBD1. CDR1 and CDR2 from the germline V gene are DFQATT and SNEGSKA (reference sequence). The CDR3 has 14 amino acids. V lost 5 bases, J lost 0 bases, and 6 bases stayed unmatched. The CDR3 reads CSAANRGVNTEAFF. In DNA, the CDR3 is TGCAGTGCTGCAAACAGGGGAGTGAACACTGAAGCTTTCTTT.

This clonotype was observed at least ten times. J is TRBJ2-5 and V is TRBV4-2; 7 nucleotides match TRBD1. With V trimmed by 5 bases and J by 6 bases, 12 bases remained unmatched. Germline CDR1 LGHNA, CDR2 YNFKEQ. The CDR3 length is 15 residues. Here the CDR3 DNA reads TGTGCCAGCAGCAAGACCGGGACAGAGCGACAGACCCAGTACTTC. Protein: CASSKTGTERQTQYF.

This clonotype was seen a few times. The chain uses TRBV7-9 and TRBJ1-5; no definite D call. From germline, CDR1 is SEHNR and CDR2 FQNEAQ (reference sequence). V lost 3 bases and J 4 bases, leaving 7 bases between the germline ends. The CDR3 is 13 amino acids. The CDR3 spells CASSLYTNQPQHF. The CDR3 nucleotides read TGTGCCAGCAGCTTGTATACGAATCAGCCCCAGCATTTT. The full variable domain, rest sourced from reference TRBV7-9 and TRBJ1-5, is DTGVSQNPRHKITKRGQNVTFRCDPISEHNRLYWYRQTLGQGPEFLTYFQNEAQLEKSRLLSDRFSAERPKGSFSTLEIQRTEQGDSAMYLCASSLYTNQPQHFGDGTRLSIL.

This clonotype was counted ten times or more. This chain links TRBV6-5 with TRBJ2-2; the D is unclear. The germline CDR1 and CDR2 sequences are MNHEY and SVGAGI. The CDR3 sequence is 15 residues long. V shed 0 bases and J shed 6 bases, with 11 bases lying between them. Written as DNA, the CDR3 is TGTGCCAGCAGTTACTCCACCGGGTCTGCCGGGGAGCTGTTTTTT. This codes for CASSYSTGSAGELFF.

The genes are TRBV3-1 and TRBJ1-1; D unresolved. The CDR3 length is 13 residues. V was trimmed by 1 base and J by 11 bases, leaving 14 bases between them. Per the germline V gene, CDR1 is LGHDT and CDR2 is YNNKEL (reference sequence). The DNA of the CDR3 is TGTGCCAGCAGCCAAGGTGTCCGGGGAGACGCTTTCTTT. It codes for CASSQGVRGDAFF.

This clonotype was seen repeatedly, ten times or more. The chain joins TRBV19 to TRBJ2-7; D may be TRBD2 (5 bases). Germline CDR1 and CDR2: LNHDA and SQIVND (reference sequence). V was clipped by 5 bases and J by 2 bases, with 10 bases between them. There are 13 residues in the CDR3. CDR3 sequence: CASSSRRTYEQYF. In nucleotides, the CDR3 is TGTGCCAGTAGTTCGAGGAGGACCTACGAGCAGTACTTC.

The chain carries TRBV7-8 and TRBJ1-2, with TRBD1 as a possible D gene (5 bases). The CDR3 is 12 amino acids. Deletions cut 5 bases from V and 4 bases from J, with 8 bases between. Germline CDR1 SGHVS, CDR2 FQNEAQ. CDR3 protein: CASSDDSYGYTF. CDR3 nucleotide sequence: TGTGCCAGCAGCGATGACAGCTATGGCTACACCTTC.

Ten or more counts support this clonotype. This chain joins TRBV7-9 and TRBJ2-7; D possibly corresponds to TRBD1 (5 bases). CDR1 and CDR2 from the germline V gene are SEHNR and FQNEAQ (reference sequence). The germline V and J ends were trimmed by 3 bases and 5 bases, with 14 bases remaining between them. The CDR3 runs 14 residues. The CDR3 region is CASSFQTERDEQYF. CDR3 coding DNA: TGTGCCAGCAGCTTCCAGACAGAGCGCGACGAGCAGTACTTC.

This clonotype came up many times. The V gene is TRBV12-3 or TRBV12-4, the J gene TRBJ1-2; no reliable D call. The CDR3 loop spans 13 amino acids. V lost 3 bases, J lost 2 bases, and 7 bases lay in between. The CDR3 nucleotides read TGTGCCAGCAGTTTTACAGAGAACTATGGCTACACCTTC. Its protein product is CASSFTENYGYTF.

A few counts support this clonotype. This chain joins TRBV10-3 and TRBJ2-5; maybe TRBD2 (5 bases). The CDR3 has 14 amino acids. The germline V and J ends were trimmed by 0 bases and 3 bases, with 8 bases remaining between them. CDR1 and CDR2 (germline): ENHRY, SYGVKD. CDR3 in amino acids: CAISESTTEETQYF. Here the CDR3 DNA reads TGTGCCATCAGTGAGTCGACTACTGAAGAGACCCAGTACTTC.

This clonotype was seen ten or more times. The gene calls are TRBV14 and TRBJ1-2; the match to TRBD1 covers 7 bases. Per germline, CDR1 SGHDN and CDR2 FVKESK. This CDR3 comprises 15 residues. V trimming: 6 bases; J trimming: 4 bases; junction bases outside the gene matches: 11. The CDR3: CASRASTGSLYGYTF. DNA for the CDR3: TGTGCCAGCAGGGCGTCGACAGGGTCACTCTATGGCTACACCTTC. Looking up the rest from reference TRBV14 and TRBJ1-2 gives the full variable domain: EAGVTQFPSHSVIEKGQTVTLRCDPISGHDNLYWYRRVMGKEIKFLLHFVKESKQDESGMPNNRFLAERTGGTYSTLKVQPAELEDSGVYFCASRASTGSLYGYTFGSGTRLTVV.